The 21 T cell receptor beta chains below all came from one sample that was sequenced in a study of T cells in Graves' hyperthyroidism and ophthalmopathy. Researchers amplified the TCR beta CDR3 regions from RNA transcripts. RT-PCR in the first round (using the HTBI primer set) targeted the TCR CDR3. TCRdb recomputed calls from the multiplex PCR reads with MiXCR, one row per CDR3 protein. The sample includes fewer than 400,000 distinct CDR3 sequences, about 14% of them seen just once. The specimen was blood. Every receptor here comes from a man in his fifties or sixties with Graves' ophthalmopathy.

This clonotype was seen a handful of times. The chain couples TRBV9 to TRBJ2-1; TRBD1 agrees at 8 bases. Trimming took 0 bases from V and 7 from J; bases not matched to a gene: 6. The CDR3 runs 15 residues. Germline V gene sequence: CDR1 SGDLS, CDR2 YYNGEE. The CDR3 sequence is CASSVGGQGANEQFF. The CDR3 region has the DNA TGTGCCAGCAGCGTAGGGGGGCAGGGGGCAAATGAGCAGTTCTTC. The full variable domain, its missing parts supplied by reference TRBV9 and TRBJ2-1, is DSGVTQTPKHLITATGQRVTLRCSPRSGDLSVYWYQQSLDQGLQFLIQYYNGEERAKGNILERFSAQQFPDLHSELNLSSLELGDSALYFCASSVGGQGANEQFFGPGTRLTVL.

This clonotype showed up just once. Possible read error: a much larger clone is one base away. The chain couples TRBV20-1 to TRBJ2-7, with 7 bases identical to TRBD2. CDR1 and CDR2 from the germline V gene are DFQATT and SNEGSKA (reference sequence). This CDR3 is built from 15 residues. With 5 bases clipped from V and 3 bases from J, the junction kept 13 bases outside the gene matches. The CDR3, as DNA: TGCAGTGCTGGTACCGGACTAGTGGGAGGCTACGAGCAGTACTTC. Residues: CSAGTGLVGGYEQYF.

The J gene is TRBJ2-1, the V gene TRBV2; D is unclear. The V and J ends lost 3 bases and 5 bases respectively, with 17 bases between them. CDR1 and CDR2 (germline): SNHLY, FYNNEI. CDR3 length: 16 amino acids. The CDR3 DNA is TGTGCCAGCAGTGAGTTGTGGGATAGGAGAAACAATGAGCAGTTCTTC. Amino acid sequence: CASSELWDRRNNEQFF.

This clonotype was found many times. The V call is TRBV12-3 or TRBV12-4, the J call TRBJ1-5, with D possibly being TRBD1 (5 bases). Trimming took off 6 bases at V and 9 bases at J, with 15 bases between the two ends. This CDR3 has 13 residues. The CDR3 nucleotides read TGTGCCAGCAGCATTGAACAGGCTCGGCCCCAGCATTTT. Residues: CASSIEQARPQHF.

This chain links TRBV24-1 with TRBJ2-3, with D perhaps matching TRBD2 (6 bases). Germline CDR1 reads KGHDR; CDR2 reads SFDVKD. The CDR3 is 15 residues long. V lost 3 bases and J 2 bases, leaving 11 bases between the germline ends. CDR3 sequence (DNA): TGTGCCACCAGTGATCTTAGCGGAAACACAGATACGCAGTATTTT. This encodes CATSDLSGNTDTQYF.

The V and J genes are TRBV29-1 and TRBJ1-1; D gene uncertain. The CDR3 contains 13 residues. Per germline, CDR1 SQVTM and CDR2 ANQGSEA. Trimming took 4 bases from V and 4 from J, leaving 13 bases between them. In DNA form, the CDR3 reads TGCAGCGTTGGCCAGATTTGGAGCACTGAAGCTTTCTTT. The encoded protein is CSVGQIWSTEAFF.

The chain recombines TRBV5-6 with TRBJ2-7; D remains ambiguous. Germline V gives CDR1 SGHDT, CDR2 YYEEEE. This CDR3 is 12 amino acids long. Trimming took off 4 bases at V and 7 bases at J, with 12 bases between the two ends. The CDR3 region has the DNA TGTGCCAGCAGCGCACCGGTGACAGAGCAGTACTTC. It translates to CASSAPVTEQYF.

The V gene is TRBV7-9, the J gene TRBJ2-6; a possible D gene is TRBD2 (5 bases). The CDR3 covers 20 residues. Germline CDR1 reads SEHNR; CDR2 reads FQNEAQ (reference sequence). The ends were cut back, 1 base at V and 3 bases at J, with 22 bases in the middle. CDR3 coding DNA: TGTGCCAGCAGCTTAGGGTCCGTCCCGGGGTGGTCGAATGGGGCCAACGTCCTGACTTTC. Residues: CASSLGSVPGWSNGANVLTF.

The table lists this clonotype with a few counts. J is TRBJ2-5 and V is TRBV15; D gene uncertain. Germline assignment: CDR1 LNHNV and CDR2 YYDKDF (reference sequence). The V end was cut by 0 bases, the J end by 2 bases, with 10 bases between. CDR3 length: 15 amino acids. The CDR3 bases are TGTGCCACCAGCAGAGATTACCGTTCACAAGAGACCCAGTACTTC. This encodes CATSRDYRSQETQYF.

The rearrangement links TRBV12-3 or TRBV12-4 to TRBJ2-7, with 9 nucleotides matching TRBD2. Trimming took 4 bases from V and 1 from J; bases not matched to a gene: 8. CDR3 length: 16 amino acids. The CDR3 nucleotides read TGTGCCAGCAGTTCCCTCAGTAGCGGGAGATCCTACGAGCAGTACTTC. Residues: CASSSLSSGRSYEQYF.

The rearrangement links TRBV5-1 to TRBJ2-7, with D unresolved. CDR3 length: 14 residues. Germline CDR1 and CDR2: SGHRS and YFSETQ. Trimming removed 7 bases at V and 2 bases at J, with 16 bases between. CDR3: CASAEALFPYEQYF. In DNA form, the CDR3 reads TGCGCCAGCGCAGAAGCCCTATTCCCCTACGAGCAGTACTTC.

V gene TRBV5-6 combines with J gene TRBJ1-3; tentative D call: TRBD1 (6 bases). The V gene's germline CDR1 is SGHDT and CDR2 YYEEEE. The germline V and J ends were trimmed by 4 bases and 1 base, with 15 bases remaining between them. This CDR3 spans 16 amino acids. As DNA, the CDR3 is TGTGCCAGCAGCCCGTATATGGGGGCGTCTGGAAACACCATATATTTT. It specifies CASSPYMGASGNTIYF. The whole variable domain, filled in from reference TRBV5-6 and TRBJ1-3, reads DAGVTQSPTHLIKTRGQQVTLRCSPKSGHDTVSWYQQALGQGPQFIFQYYEEEERQRGNFPDRFSGHQFPNYSSELNVNALLLGDSALYLCASSPYMGASGNTIYFGEGSWLTVV.

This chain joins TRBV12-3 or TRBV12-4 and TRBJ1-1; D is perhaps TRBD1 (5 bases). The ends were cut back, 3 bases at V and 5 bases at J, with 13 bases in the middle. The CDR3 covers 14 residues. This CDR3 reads CASSLGEPGTEAFF. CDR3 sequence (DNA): TGTGCCAGCAGTTTGGGGGAGCCGGGGACTGAAGCTTTCTTT.

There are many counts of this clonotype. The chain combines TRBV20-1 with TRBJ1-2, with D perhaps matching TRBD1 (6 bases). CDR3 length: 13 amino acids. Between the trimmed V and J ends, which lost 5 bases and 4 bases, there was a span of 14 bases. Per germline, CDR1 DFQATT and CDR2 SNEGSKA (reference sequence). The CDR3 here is CSADPGGGYGYTF. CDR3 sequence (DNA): TGCAGTGCTGACCCAGGAGGGGGCTATGGCTACACCTTC.

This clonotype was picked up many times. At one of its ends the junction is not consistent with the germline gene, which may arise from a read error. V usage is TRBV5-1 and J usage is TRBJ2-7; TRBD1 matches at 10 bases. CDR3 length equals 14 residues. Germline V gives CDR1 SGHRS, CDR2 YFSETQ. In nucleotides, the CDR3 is TGTGCCAGCAGCTTGGGACAGGGGTCTTACGAGCAGTACTTC. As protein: CASSLGQGSYEQYF.

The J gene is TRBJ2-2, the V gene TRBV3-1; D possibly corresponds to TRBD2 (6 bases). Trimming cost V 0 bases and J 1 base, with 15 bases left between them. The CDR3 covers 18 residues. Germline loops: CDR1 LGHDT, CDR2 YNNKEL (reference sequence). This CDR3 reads CASSQDRPLALNTGELFF. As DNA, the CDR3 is TGTGCCAGCAGCCAAGACCGCCCGCTAGCGTTGAACACCGGGGAGCTGTTTTTT.

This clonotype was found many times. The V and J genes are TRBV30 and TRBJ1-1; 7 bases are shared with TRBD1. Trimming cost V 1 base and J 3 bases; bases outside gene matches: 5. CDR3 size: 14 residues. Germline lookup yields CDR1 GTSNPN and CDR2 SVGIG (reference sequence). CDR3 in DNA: TGTGCCTGGAGTGGGACAGGAACGTACACTGAAGCTTTCTTT. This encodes CAWSGTGTYTEAFF.

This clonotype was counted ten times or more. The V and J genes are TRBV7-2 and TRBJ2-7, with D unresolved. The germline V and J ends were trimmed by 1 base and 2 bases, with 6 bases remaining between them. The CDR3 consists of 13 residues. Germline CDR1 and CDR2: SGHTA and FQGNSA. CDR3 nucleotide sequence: TGTGCCAGCAGCTTAGGGTCGACCTACGAGCAGTACTTC. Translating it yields CASSLGSTYEQYF.

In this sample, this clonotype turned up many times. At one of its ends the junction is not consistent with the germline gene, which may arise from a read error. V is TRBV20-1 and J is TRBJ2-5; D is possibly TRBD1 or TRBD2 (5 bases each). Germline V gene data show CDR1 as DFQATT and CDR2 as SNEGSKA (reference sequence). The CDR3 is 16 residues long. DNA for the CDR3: TGCAGTGCTAGAGATGGGGGAATGGTCAACCAGGAGACCCAGTACTTC. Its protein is CSARDGGMVNQETQYF.

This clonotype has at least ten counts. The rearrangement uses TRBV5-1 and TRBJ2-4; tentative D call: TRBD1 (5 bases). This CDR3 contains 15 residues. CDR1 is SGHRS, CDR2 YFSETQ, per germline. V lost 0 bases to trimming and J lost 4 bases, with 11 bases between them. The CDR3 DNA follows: TGCGCCAGCAGCTTGGGAGACAGAGCAAAAAACATTCAGTACTTC. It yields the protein CASSLGDRAKNIQYF.

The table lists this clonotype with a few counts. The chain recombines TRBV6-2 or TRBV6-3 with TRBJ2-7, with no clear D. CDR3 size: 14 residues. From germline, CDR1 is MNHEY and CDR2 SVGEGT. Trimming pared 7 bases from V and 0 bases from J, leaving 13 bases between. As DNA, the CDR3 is TGTGCCAGCACTCGATTCGCCAGCTCCTACGAGCAGTACTTC. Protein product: CASTRFASSYEQYF.